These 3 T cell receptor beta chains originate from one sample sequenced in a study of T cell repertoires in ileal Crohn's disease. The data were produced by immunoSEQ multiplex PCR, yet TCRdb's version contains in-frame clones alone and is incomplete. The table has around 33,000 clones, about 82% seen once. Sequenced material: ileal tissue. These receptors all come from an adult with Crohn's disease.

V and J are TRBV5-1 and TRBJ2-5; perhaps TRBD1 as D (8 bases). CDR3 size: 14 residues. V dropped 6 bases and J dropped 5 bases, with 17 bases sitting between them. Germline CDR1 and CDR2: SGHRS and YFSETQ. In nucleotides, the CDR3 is TGCGCCAGCACCCTCGGACAGGGAGGGGAGACCCAGTACTTC. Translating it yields CASTLGQGGETQYF.

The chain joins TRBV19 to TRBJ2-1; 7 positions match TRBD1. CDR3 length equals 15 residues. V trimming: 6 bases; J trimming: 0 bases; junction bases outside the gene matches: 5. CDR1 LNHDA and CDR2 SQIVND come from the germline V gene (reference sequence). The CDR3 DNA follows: TGTGCCAGTAGCCAGGACAGGAGCTCCTACAATGAGCAGTTCTTC. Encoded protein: CASSQDRSSYNEQFF.

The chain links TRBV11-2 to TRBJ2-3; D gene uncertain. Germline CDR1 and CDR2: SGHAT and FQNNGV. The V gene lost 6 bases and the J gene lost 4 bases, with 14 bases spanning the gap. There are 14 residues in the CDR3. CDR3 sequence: CASRQPWIADTQYF. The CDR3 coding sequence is TGTGCCAGCAGACAGCCATGGATCGCAGATACGCAGTATTTT.